Sequencing of this T cell receptor beta chain was carried out in a study of blood T cells in healthy people across ages. Sample-barcoded 5' priming and a J-beta primer mix drove a second PCR of 7 to 11 cycles. From the 5' RACE reads, TCRdb called clonotypes with MiXCR, one entry per CDR3 protein. Counted here are about 780,000 distinct CDR3 sequences, around 25% occurring once; the ten biggest clones make up about 3%. The people who gave samples were healthy Caucasians from Russia, aged roughly 6 to 95. V was trimmed by 2 bases and J by 3 bases, leaving 11 bases between them. This CDR3 comprises 15 residues. Germline CDR1 and CDR2: KGHSH and LQKENI. Separately, the same data were catalogued under a study of T cells of mothers and their children.

The rearrangement links TRBV18 to TRBJ2-1, with no clear D. This receptor was obtained from a boy aged 10-17 years in good health. Sample: blood. The CDR3 region is CASSPGRELYNEQFF. The CDR3 nucleotides read TGTGCCAGCTCACCAGGCAGAGAACTCTACAATGAGCAGTTCTTC.